This T cell receptor beta chain stems from a study of blood T cell repertoires in COVID-19. Across the study: The United States, Italy and Spain supplied acute and convalescent COVID-19 samples.

TCRdb's copy holds only in-frame clones and misses some; the assay was immunoSEQ multiplex PCR. This table has approximately 200,000 clones, approximately 80% appearing once. Seattle cases were enrolled at active infection and followed longitudinally. The CDR3 has 15 amino acids. CDR1 is MGHRA and CDR2 is YSYEKL in the germline V gene. The ends were cut back, 5 bases at V and 0 bases at J, with 10 bases in the middle. The sequenced material came from peripheral blood. This chain joins TRBV4-1 and TRBJ1-4; no reliable D call. This sequence was found in a woman of 80 years or more with COVID-19, enrolled during active disease. The DNA of the CDR3 is TGCGCCAGCAGCAGAGGTGACGCAACTAATGAAAAACTGTTTTTT. This codes for CASSRGDATNEKLFF.